This TCR beta chain was identified in a study of T cell responses to AZD1222 COVID-19 vaccine. Study-wide results and limits: Nearly half of spike-specific TCRs reportedly target variant regions that are unmutated in the B.1.351 and B.1.1.7 variants. CD4 TCRs linked to vaccination spanned spike, dominating at 160-218 and 743-854.

About this clone: What it binds is unknown.

The CDR3 sequence is 11 residues long. CDR1 and CDR2 from the germline V gene are GTSNPN and SVGIG (reference sequence). The V end was cut by 0 bases, the J end by 5 bases, with 5 bases between. TCRdb's copy holds only in-frame clones and misses some; the assay was immunoSEQ multiplex PCR. Of roughly 100,000 clones listed, 91% are singletons. V usage is TRBV30 and J usage is TRBJ2-7; D not resolved. Sequenced here: peripheral blood, sampled on day 0 of AZD1222 vaccination. The source of this sequence is an adult in good health. CDR3 nucleotides: TGTGCCTGGAGTGTAGGAGACGAGCAGTACTTC. Its protein is CAWSVGDEQYF.